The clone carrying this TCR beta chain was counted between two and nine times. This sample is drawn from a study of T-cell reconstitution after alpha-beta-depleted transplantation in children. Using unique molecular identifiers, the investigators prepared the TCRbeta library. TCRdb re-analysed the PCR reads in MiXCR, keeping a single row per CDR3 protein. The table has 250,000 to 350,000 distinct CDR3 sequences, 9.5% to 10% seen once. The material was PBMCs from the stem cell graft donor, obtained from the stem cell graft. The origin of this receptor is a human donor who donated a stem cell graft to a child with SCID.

The DNA for the CDR3 is TGTGCCAGCAGCCCCATACTCGAGGACCGAGGAAACACCATATATTTT. Protein product: CASSPILEDRGNTIYF. This chain links TRBV3-1 with TRBJ1-3; D is unresolved. V lost 4 bases to trimming and J lost 4 bases, with 17 bases between them. Germline V gives CDR1 LGHDT, CDR2 YNNKEL (reference sequence). The CDR3 loop spans 16 amino acids.